This T cell receptor (beta chain) was documented in a study of shared clonotypes between healthy human individuals. Points from the study as a whole: Relative to their counterparts shared across all four donors, non-shared clonotypes exhibited diminished generation probabilities. Donors were few, which limited the genetic and exposure-history diversity represented. Naive subsets typically showed greater estimated richness than memory subsets.

CDR1 is SGHAT and CDR2 is FQNNGV in the germline V gene. This CDR3 comprises 14 residues. V was cut by 0 bases and J by 6 bases, with 12 bases left in between. Concerning this clone itself: Its antigen is not identified.

The DNA input per sorted-subset replicate PCR was roughly 180 ng, corresponding to some 27,000 T cell genomes. Libraries were prepared by immunoSEQ multiplex PCR; TCRdb keeps only in-frame clonotypes and omits some of them. The sample lists 1,500,000 or so clones, around 98.5% occurring once. Sequencing input: naive CD4+ T cells sorted from blood. Subset indicated: CD45RA+ positively selected. The TCR was taken from a man aged 25-45 years in good health. This chain links TRBV11-2 with TRBJ2-7, with D unclear. CDR3 loop: CASSLESGFREQYF. CDR3 nucleotide sequence: TGTGCCAGCAGCTTAGAGTCGGGTTTCCGCGAGCAGTACTTC.